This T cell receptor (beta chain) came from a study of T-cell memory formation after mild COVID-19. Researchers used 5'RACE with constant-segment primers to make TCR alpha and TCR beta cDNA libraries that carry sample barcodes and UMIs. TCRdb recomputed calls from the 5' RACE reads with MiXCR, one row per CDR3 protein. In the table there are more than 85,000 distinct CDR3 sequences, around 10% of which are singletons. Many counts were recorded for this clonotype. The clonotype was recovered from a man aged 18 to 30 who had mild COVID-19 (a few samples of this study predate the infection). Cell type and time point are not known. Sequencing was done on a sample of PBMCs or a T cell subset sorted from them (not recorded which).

DNA for the CDR3: TGCGCCAGCAGCCAAGGGGTGACAGGCACCGGGGAGCTGTTTTTT. Amino acids: CASSQGVTGTGELFF. The chain joins TRBV4-3 to TRBJ2-2, with a weak D call TRBD1 (6 bases). Per the germline V gene, CDR1 is LGHNA and CDR2 is YSLEER. CDR3 length: 15 residues. Trimming shortened V by 1 base and J by 4 bases, and 10 bases separated the two germline ends.